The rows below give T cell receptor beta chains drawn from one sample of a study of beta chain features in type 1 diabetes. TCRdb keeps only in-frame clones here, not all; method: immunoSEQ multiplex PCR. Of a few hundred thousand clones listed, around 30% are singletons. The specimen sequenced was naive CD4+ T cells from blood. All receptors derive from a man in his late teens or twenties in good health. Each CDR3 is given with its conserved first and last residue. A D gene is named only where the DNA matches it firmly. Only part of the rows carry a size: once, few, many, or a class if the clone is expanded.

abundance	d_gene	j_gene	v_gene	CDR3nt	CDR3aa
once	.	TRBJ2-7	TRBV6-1	TGTGCCAGCAGTGTGATAGAGCCGTTGGTCGAGCAGTACTTC	CASSVIEPLVEQYF
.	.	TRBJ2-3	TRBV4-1	TGCGCCAGCAGCCAACCTGCAGATACGCAGTATTTT	CASSQPADTQYF
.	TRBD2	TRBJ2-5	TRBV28	TGTGCCAGCAGTTTGTGGACTGGCGGGAGGTACCAAGAGACCCAGTACTTC	CASSLWTGGRYQETQYF
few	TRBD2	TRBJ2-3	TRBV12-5	TGTGCTAGTGCCCCAGCTGGGACTAGCAGAGATACGCAGTATTTT	CASAPAGTSRDTQYF
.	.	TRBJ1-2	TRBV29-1	TGCAGCGTTAATCACTATAACTATGGCTACACCTTC	CSVNHYNYGYTF
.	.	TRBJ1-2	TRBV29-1	TGCAGCGTTGGGCGGCGGGCGGCGGGCTACACCTTC	CSVGRRAAGYTF
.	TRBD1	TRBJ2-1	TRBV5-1	TGCGCCAGCAGCGGGGGACAGGGCAACAATGAGCAGTTCTTC	CASSGGQGNNEQFF
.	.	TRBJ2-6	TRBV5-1	TGCGCCAGCAGCTTGGGCGGGGCGGGGGCCAACGTCCTGACTTTC	CASSLGGAGANVLTF
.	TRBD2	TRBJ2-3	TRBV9	TGTGCCAGCAGCAAGCCAGGGACTAGCGGGCAAGTCACAGATACGCAGTATTTT	CASSKPGTSGQVTDTQYF
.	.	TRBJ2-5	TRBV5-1	TGCGCCAGCAGCTTGTTCGGGGAGTTAGAGACCCAGTACTTC	CASSLFGELETQYF
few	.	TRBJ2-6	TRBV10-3	TGTGCCATCTTCCCCTTAGGACAAGTCTCTGGGGCCAACGTCCTGACTTTC	CAIFPLGQVSGANVLTF
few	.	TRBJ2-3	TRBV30	TGTGCCTGGAGTGTCCGCGATACGCAGTATTTT	CAWSVRDTQYF
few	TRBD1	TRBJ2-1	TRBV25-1	TGTGCCAGCAGTGAGCTGGACAGGGGGGAAGGGGTGAAGTTCTTC	CASSELDRGEGVKFF
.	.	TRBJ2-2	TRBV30	TGTGCCTGGAGTGTAGGACTTAACACCGGGGAGCTGTTTTTT	CAWSVGLNTGELFF
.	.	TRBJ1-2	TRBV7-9	TGTGCCAGCAGCTCCACCGGGCAGCTACCGTACAGCTATGGCTACACCTTC	CASSSTGQLPYSYGYTF
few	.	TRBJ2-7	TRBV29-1	TGCAGCGTTGAAGATGATAACTACCCCTACGAGCAGTACTTC	CSVEDDNYPYEQYF
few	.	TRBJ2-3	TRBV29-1	TGCAGCGTTGGCACTAGCACAGATACGCAGTATTTT	CSVGTSTDTQYF
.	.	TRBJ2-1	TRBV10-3	TGTGCCATCAGTGACCCGAGGAGAAACGATGAGCAGTTCTTC	CAISDPRRNDEQFF
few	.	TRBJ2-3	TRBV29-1	TGCAGCGTCCTAATAAGTAAAGATACGCAGTATTTT	CSVLISKDTQYF
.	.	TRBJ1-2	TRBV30	TGTGCCTGGAGTGTAGGCGGGTCGTATGGCTACACCTTC	CAWSVGGSYGYTF
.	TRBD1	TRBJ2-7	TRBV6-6	TGTGCCAGCAGTTCCACGGACAGGGAGTACGAGCAGTACTTC	CASSSTDREYEQYF
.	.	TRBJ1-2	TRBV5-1	TGCGCCAGCAGCTTGGAAGTGAACTATGGCTACACCTTC	CASSLEVNYGYTF
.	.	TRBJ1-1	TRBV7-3	TGTGCCAGCAGCATACAGGAGAACACTGAAGCTTTCTTT	CASSIQENTEAFF
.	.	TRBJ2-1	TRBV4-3	TGCGCCAGCAGCCAAGTGGCAGGAGGATCGAGGAATGAGCAGTTCTTC	CASSQVAGGSRNEQFF